Presented here are 19 T cell receptor beta chains from one specimen sequenced in a study of cytomegalovirus exposure and HLA in healthy donors. 13 Jbeta primers and 60 Vbeta primers were used for the PCR. Repertoires were generated with immunoSEQ multiplex PCR, while TCRdb's copy carries only in-frame clones and drops some. The data show about 120,000 clones, approximately 72% seen once. Sample: PBMCs. Source of these receptors: a man in his late teens or twenties in good health and CMV-seronegative.

This chain uses TRBV25-1 with TRBJ1-4, with TRBD1 matching over 8 bases. V trimming: 4 bases; J trimming: 5 bases; junction bases outside the gene matches: 6. Germline assignment: CDR1 MGHDK and CDR2 SYGVNS. This CDR3 has 15 amino acids. This CDR3 is CASSAGDRGNEKLFF. CDR3 DNA: TGTGCCAGCAGTGCCGGTGACAGGGGAAATGAAAAACTGTTTTTT.

This clone has only one observation. The chain combines TRBV29-1 with TRBJ2-7; tentatively, D is TRBD2 (6 bases). The CDR3 is made up of 12 amino acids. Germline V gene sequence: CDR1 SQVTM, CDR2 ANQGSEA. V was pared by 7 bases and J by 2 bases, with 12 bases between. CDR3 DNA: TGCAGCGGGAGCGGGTCGGCCTACGAGCAGTACTTC. Its translation: CSGSGSAYEQYF.

The chain is built from TRBV30 and TRBJ1-5; 9 positions match TRBD1. Germline CDR1 reads GTSNPN; CDR2 reads SVGIG (reference sequence). This CDR3 has 15 amino acids. V was clipped by 0 bases and J by 4 bases; unmatched bases: 4. CDR3 in amino acids: CAWSVIGTGNQPQHF. In DNA form, the CDR3 reads TGTGCCTGGAGTGTAATTGGGACAGGGAATCAGCCCCAGCATTTT. The complete variable domain, with remaining parts taken from reference TRBV30 and TRBJ1-5, reads SQTIHQWPATLVQPVGSPLSLECTVEGTSNPNLYWYRQAAGRGLQLLFYSVGIGQISSEVPQNLSASRPQDRQFILSSKKLLLSDSGFYLCAWSVIGTGNQPQHFGDGTRLSIL.

This chain joins TRBV4-2 and TRBJ2-7; the D gene is possibly TRBD1 (6 bases). The CDR3 extends over 15 amino acids. Germline-derived CDR1 and CDR2 are LGHNA and YNFKEQ. Trimming removed 4 bases at V and 2 bases at J, with 15 bases between. The CDR3 coding sequence is TGTGCCAGCAGCCCCCGACAGGACCCTGCCTACGAGCAGTACTTC. Its protein product is CASSPRQDPAYEQYF.

The chain joins TRBV19 to TRBJ1-1, with D perhaps matching TRBD1 (5 bases). The CDR3 extends over 14 amino acids. Germline values: CDR1 LNHDA, CDR2 SQIVND (reference sequence). V lost 1 base to trimming and J lost 11 bases, with 17 bases between them. DNA of the CDR3: TGTGCCAGTAGTATAGTTCTGAGCGGCCGGGGGGCTTTCTTT. Protein: CASSIVLSGRGAFF.

The J gene is TRBJ1-5, the V gene TRBV6-5; TRBD1 matches at 8 bases. CDR3 length: 14 amino acids. Germline V CDR1 and CDR2: MNHEY, SVGAGI. V trimming: 5 bases; J trimming: 2 bases; junction bases outside the gene matches: 2. The CDR3 sequence: CASSQTGGNQPQHF. CDR3 nucleotide sequence: TGTGCCAGCAGTCAGACAGGGGGCAATCAGCCCCAGCATTTT.

The rearrangement joins TRBV27 to TRBJ2-5; TRBD2 agrees at 8 bases. Germline V lookup: CDR1 MNHEY, CDR2 SMNVEV (reference sequence). The CDR3 extends over 15 amino acids. The trim removed 1 base at V and 1 base at J, leaving 2 bases unmatched. The CDR3 reads CASSLLGLVQETQYF. The CDR3 DNA reads as TGTGCCAGCAGTTTATTGGGACTAGTCCAAGAGACCCAGTACTTC.

V and J are TRBV7-8 and TRBJ1-5, with D perhaps TRBD1 (6 bases). From germline, CDR1 is SGHVS and CDR2 FQNEAQ. Deletions cut 5 bases from V and 4 bases from J, with 18 bases between. The CDR3 sequence is 16 residues long. Here the CDR3 reads CASSPYKGVSNQPQHF. The DNA of the CDR3 is TGTGCCAGCAGCCCGTATAAGGGGGTTTCAAATCAGCCCCAGCATTTT.

Comment on this clone: Additional DNA sequences in this sample encode the identical CDR3. The V gene is TRBV30, the J gene TRBJ1-1; TRBD1 is a possible D gene (6 bases). CDR1 GTSNPN and CDR2 SVGIG come from the germline V gene (reference sequence). This CDR3 has 13 residues. V lost 1 base and J 1 base, leaving 7 bases between the germline ends. Written as DNA, the CDR3 is TGTGCCTGGAGTGCCAGGGGGAACACTGAAGCTTTCTTT. Protein product: CAWSARGNTEAFF.

The J gene is TRBJ2-2, the V gene TRBV30; 9 bases map to TRBD2. The J segment lost 6 bases and the V segment lost 3 bases, leaving 5 bases of the junction unmatched. Germline CDR1 and CDR2: GTSNPN and SVGIG (reference sequence). The CDR3 is 14 residues long. CDR3 nucleotides: TGTGCCTGGAGAGAGCGGGGGGTATCCGGGGAGCTGTTTTTT. As protein: CAWRERGVSGELFF.

The V gene is TRBV7-2, the J gene TRBJ2-7, with no clear D. V was pared by 1 base and J by 0 bases, with 10 bases between. CDR3 length equals 15 residues. CDR1 and CDR2 (germline): SGHTA, FQGNSA. CDR3 sequence: CASSLGNSYSYEQYF. Written as DNA, the CDR3 is TGTGCCAGCAGCTTAGGTAACAGCTACTCCTACGAGCAGTACTTC.

This clone has just a few counts. The chain joins TRBV5-5 to TRBJ1-4; D is perhaps TRBD1 (5 bases). The CDR3 covers 16 residues. Trimming removed 4 bases at V and 8 bases at J, with 21 bases between. Looked up from germline, CDR1 is SGHKS and CDR2 is YYEKEE (reference sequence). CDR3 region: CASSPMSGGIREKLFF. CDR3 DNA sequence: TGTGCCAGCAGCCCGATGAGCGGGGGGATTCGGGAAAAACTGTTTTTT.

In this sample, this clone turned up a few times. The V and J genes are TRBV29-1 and TRBJ1-2; D not resolved. This CDR3 has 14 amino acids. Germline V gene sequence: CDR1 SQVTM, CDR2 ANQGSEA. V was cut by 2 bases and J by 6 bases, with 16 bases left in between. The CDR3 bases are TGCAGCGTTGAACAGGCAGGTTGGAAAAATGGCTACACCTTC. This codes for CSVEQAGWKNGYTF.

V usage is TRBV30 and J usage is TRBJ2-7; 7 positions match TRBD2. The CDR3 has 15 amino acids. The V gene end was trimmed by 1 base and the J gene end by 2 bases; junction bases not matched to a gene: 8. Germline CDR1 reads GTSNPN; CDR2 reads SVGIG (reference sequence). CDR3 sequence reads: CAWSAMAGVAYEQYF. The CDR3 region has the DNA TGTGCCTGGAGTGCTATGGCGGGAGTAGCCTACGAGCAGTACTTC. Full variable domain (outside the CDR3, taken from reference TRBV30 and TRBJ2-7): SQTIHQWPATLVQPVGSPLSLECTVEGTSNPNLYWYRQAAGRGLQLLFYSVGIGQISSEVPQNLSASRPQDRQFILSSKKLLLSDSGFYLCAWSAMAGVAYEQYFGPGTRLTVT.

This chain connects TRBV21-1 to TRBJ2-3; the table gives TRBD1 as D, unverified against the DNA. TRBV21-1 is termed a pseudogene. The CDR3 is 16 amino acids. CDR3 in DNA: TGTGCCAGCAGCAACTCAGGCCTTTCTAGCACAGATACGCAGTATTTT. Translation: CASSNSGLSSTDTQYF.

The J gene is TRBJ2-1, the V gene TRBV6-5, with 10 positions matching TRBD2. Trimming removed 0 bases from V and 6 bases from J; junction bases left unmatched: 2. Germline lookup yields CDR1 MNHEY and CDR2 SVGAGI. This CDR3 is built from 15 residues. The CDR3 DNA reads as TGTGCCAGCAGTTACTCGCTAGCGGGAGTCAATGAGCAGTTCTTC. It specifies CASSYSLAGVNEQFF.

This clone showed up just once. This chain links TRBV6-1 with TRBJ2-1; TRBD2 aligns across 7 bases. This CDR3 comprises 13 residues. The germline CDR1 and CDR2 sequences are MNHNS and SASEGT. The J segment lost 3 bases and the V segment lost 8 bases, leaving 4 bases of the junction unmatched. The CDR3 DNA sequence: TGTGCCAGCGGCCAGCGGGACTACAATGAGCAGTTCTTC. Amino acid sequence: CASGQRDYNEQFF.

The gene calls are TRBV7-9 and TRBJ1-1, with a weak D call TRBD1 (5 bases). The germline V and J ends were trimmed by 5 bases and 7 bases, with 14 bases remaining between them. Germline-derived CDR1 and CDR2 are SEHNR and FQNEAQ (reference sequence). This CDR3 is 13 amino acids long. DNA for the CDR3: TGTGCCAGCAGCCGAGCGGGGGAGATTGAAGCTTTCTTT. It codes for CASSRAGEIEAFF.

The rearrangement links TRBV7-8 to TRBJ1-1, with unresolved D. Trimming took 1 base from V and 1 from J, leaving 7 bases between them. Germline CDR1 SGHVS, CDR2 FQNEAQ. The CDR3 spans 14 residues. CDR3 sequence reads: CASSLGVGNTEAFF. The DNA of the CDR3 is TGTGCCAGCAGCTTAGGAGTCGGGAACACTGAAGCTTTCTTT.